Shown below are 31 T cell receptor beta chains from a single sample sequenced in a study of response to subunit inactivated influenza vaccine. Via MiXCR, TCRdb re-called the RT-PCR reads, giving one row per CDR3 protein. Of about 520,000 distinct CDR3 sequences listed, about 25% are singletons. This specimen was CD4+ T cells sorted from PBMCs, taken 5 days after vaccination. All receptors come from a middle-aged man who received an inactivated influenza vaccine.

On this clonotype itself: Relative to the germline gene, one junction end is altered; a read error may explain this. V usage is TRBV3-1 and J usage is TRBJ2-7; D unresolved. CDR1 and CDR2 (germline): LGHDT, YNNKEL (reference sequence). The CDR3 loop spans 13 amino acids. CDR3: CASGQDHYYEQYF. DNA of the CDR3: TGTGCCAGCGGCCAAGATCACTACTACGAGCAGTACTTC.

The CDR3 DNA is TGCGCCAGCAATAGAGGCGTAGCGGGACGTCCCTACGAGCAGTACTTC. Its protein product is CASNRGVAGRPYEQYF. This chain uses TRBV5-1 with TRBJ2-7, with TRBD2 identical over 8 bases. This CDR3 region has 16 residues. V lost 6 bases to trimming and J lost 2 bases; unmatched junction nucleotides: 13. Germline V gives CDR1 SGHRS, CDR2 YFSETQ.

As regards this clonotype: This may be a read error: a much more frequent sequence differs by one nucleotide. V and J are TRBV7-9 and TRBJ2-7; D is perhaps TRBD1 or TRBD2 (5 bases each). The CDR3 is 13 residues long. V was pared by 0 bases and J by 5 bases, with 8 bases between. CDR1 and CDR2 from the germline V gene are SEHNR and FQNEAQ (reference sequence). The CDR3 loop is CASSLAGTDEQYF. The CDR3 DNA reads TGTGCCAGCAGCTTAGCGGGGACCGACGAGCAGTACTTC.

This clonotype has only one observation. V gene TRBV12-3 or TRBV12-4 combines with J gene TRBJ2-2; D perhaps matches TRBD2 (5 bases). Trimming shortened V by 3 bases and J by 4 bases, and 15 bases separated the two germline ends. This CDR3 region has 16 residues. The CDR3 is CASSFGASLTTGELFF. CDR3 DNA sequence: TGTGCCAGCAGTTTCGGCGCTAGCCTTACCACCGGGGAGCTGTTTTTT.

The sample holds many counts of this clonotype. The rearrangement links TRBV14 to TRBJ1-4; no clear D gene. The germline V and J ends were trimmed by 0 bases and 4 bases, with 9 bases remaining between them. CDR3 length: 15 residues. Germline CDR1 reads SGHDN; CDR2 reads FVKESK. The CDR3 coding sequence is TGTGCCAGCAGCCAAGAGGTGGCTTTTAATGAAAAACTGTTTTTT. Translated, it gives CASSQEVAFNEKLFF. The full variable domain, in which reference TRBV14 and TRBJ1-4 provide the parts outside the CDR3, is EAGVTQFPSHSVIEKGQTVTLRCDPISGHDNLYWYRRVMGKEIKFLLHFVKESKQDESGMPNNRFLAERTGGTYSTLKVQPAELEDSGVYFCASSQEVAFNEKLFFGSGTQLSVL.

This clonotype was seen only a few times. The chain is built from TRBV29-1 and TRBJ1-1, with D uncertain. CDR1 and CDR2 (germline): SQVTM, ANQGSEA. CDR3 length: 11 amino acids. V was trimmed by 2 bases and J by 11 bases, leaving 12 bases between them. In DNA form, the CDR3 reads TGCAGCGTTGAACAGTTTTCTAAGGCTTTCTTT. Protein product: CSVEQFSKAFF.

This chain joins TRBV6-1 and TRBJ2-2; D perhaps matches TRBD2 (6 bases). Germline V gene sequence: CDR1 MNHNS, CDR2 SASEGT. V was clipped by 0 bases and J by 4 bases, with 12 bases between them. The length of the CDR3 is 16 residues. The CDR3 bases are TGTGCCAGCAGTGAAGCGGGGGGTCAAATCACCGGGGAGCTGTTTTTT. Its translation: CASSEAGGQITGELFF.

This clonotype has only a few counts. V usage is TRBV20-1 and J usage is TRBJ2-1; D not certain. Trimming stripped 2 bases from V and 8 bases from J, with 10 bases between. The V gene's germline CDR1 is DFQATT and CDR2 SNEGSKA (reference sequence). The CDR3 covers 12 residues. The CDR3 loop is CSARRTNDEQFF. The CDR3 DNA reads TGCAGTGCTAGAAGGACGAACGATGAGCAGTTCTTC.

This chain uses TRBV5-1 with TRBJ2-1, with 9 bases aligning to TRBD2. The trim removed 1 base at V and 8 bases at J, leaving 7 bases unmatched. The CDR3 consists of 15 residues. The germline gives CDR1 SGHRS, CDR2 YFSETQ. The CDR3 region is CASSLRGGGADEQFF. The CDR3, as DNA: TGCGCCAGCAGCTTGAGGGGCGGGGGGGCCGATGAGCAGTTCTTC.

In its sample, this clonotype was seen many times. This rearrangement joins TRBV12-3 or TRBV12-4 to TRBJ2-1, with TRBD2 matching 8 bases. The J segment lost 8 bases and the V segment lost 1 base, leaving 4 bases of the junction unmatched. The CDR3 has 14 amino acids. The CDR3 spells CASSLGTSRDEQFF. CDR3 nucleotides: TGTGCCAGCAGTTTAGGGACTAGCAGGGATGAGCAGTTCTTC.

In nucleotides, the CDR3 is TGTGCCAGCAGCCCCGATCTAGCGGTTAGCTCCTACGAGCAGTACTTC. It specifies CASSPDLAVSSYEQYF. The genes are TRBV6-1 and TRBJ2-7; 7 positions match TRBD2. Trimming took 6 bases from V and 0 from J; bases not matched to a gene: 11. The CDR3 length is 16 residues. In germline, CDR1 is MNHNS, CDR2 SASEGT.

The CDR3 is CASSSIGRNQPQHF. The CDR3 nucleotides read TGTGCCAGCAGCTCGATAGGGCGCAATCAGCCCCAGCATTTT. V gene TRBV12-3 or TRBV12-4 combines with J gene TRBJ1-5; no clear D gene. V lost 6 bases and J lost 2, with 11 bases in between. The CDR3 loop spans 14 amino acids.

V and J are TRBV20-1 and TRBJ2-3, with unresolved D. The germline V and J ends were trimmed by 1 base and 3 bases, with 11 bases remaining between them. CDR1 is DFQATT and CDR2 is SNEGSKA in the germline V gene (reference sequence). The CDR3 sequence is 14 residues long. The CDR3 nucleotides are TGCAGTGCTAGAGGGAACGGGTGGACAGATACGCAGTATTTT. It specifies CSARGNGWTDTQYF.

The rearrangement joins TRBV2 to TRBJ2-3, with a weak D call TRBD1 (6 bases). Germline V gene sequence: CDR1 SNHLY, CDR2 FYNNEI. Trimming removed 5 bases at V and 3 bases at J, with 15 bases between. The CDR3 is 15 amino acids. CDR3 coding DNA: TGTGCCAGCAGTACAGGGACCCCTAAAACAGATACGCAGTATTTT. This gives the protein CASSTGTPKTDTQYF.

This clonotype came up a few times. The rearrangement uses TRBV5-6 and TRBJ2-3, with 10 bases matching TRBD2. The CDR3 covers 15 residues. The ends lost 3 bases at V and 5 bases at J; junction bases unmatched: 6. Germline V gene lookup returns CDR1 SGHDT and CDR2 YYEEEE. This CDR3 reads CASSYSGRAGDTQYF. Written as DNA, the CDR3 is TGTGCCAGCAGCTACAGCGGGAGGGCCGGAGATACGCAGTATTTT.

The sample holds a few counts of this clonotype. V usage is TRBV9 and J usage is TRBJ2-1, with D maybe TRBD2 (5 bases). The CDR3 runs 15 residues. Per the germline V gene, CDR1 is SGDLS and CDR2 is YYNGEE. Trimming cost V 3 bases and J 3 bases, with 13 bases left between them. CDR3 sequence (DNA): TGTGCCAGCAGCGGAGAGGGTAATCGCTACAATGAGCAGTTCTTC. Encoded protein: CASSGEGNRYNEQFF.

This clonotype has only a few counts. The chain joins TRBV20-1 to TRBJ2-2; D is perhaps TRBD1 (6 bases). Germline CDR1 and CDR2: DFQATT and SNEGSKA (reference sequence). The ends were cut back, 1 base at V and 6 bases at J, with 9 bases in the middle. This CDR3 region has 13 residues. The CDR3 DNA is TGCAGTGCTAGAGGGGGGCAGCCCGGGGAGCTGTTTTTT. Protein: CSARGGQPGELFF.

This clonotype was seen a few times. The V and J genes are TRBV4-3 and TRBJ2-2; TRBD2 agrees at 7 bases. Germline values: CDR1 LGHNA, CDR2 YSLEER. This CDR3 contains 15 residues. V trimming: 0 bases; J trimming: 6 bases; junction bases outside the gene matches: 4. CDR3 coding DNA: TGCGCCAGCAGCCAAGATGGGAGGGAGTCCGGGGAGCTGTTTTTT. It encodes CASSQDGRESGELFF.

V usage is TRBV29-1 and J usage is TRBJ2-5; 11 bases map to TRBD1. V was pared by 6 bases and J by 5 bases, with 8 bases of the junction left unmatched. CDR1 is SQVTM, CDR2 ANQGSEA, per germline. The CDR3 is 14 residues long. The CDR3 region is CSVRPGQGVETQYF. The CDR3 bases are TGCAGCGTAAGGCCGGGACAGGGGGTGGAGACCCAGTACTTC.

CDR3 residues: CASSLRQGQTDTQYF. The CDR3 DNA reads TGTGCCAGCAGCCTCCGACAGGGTCAAACAGATACGCAGTATTTT. The chain employs TRBV7-2 and TRBJ2-3; 7 bases fit TRBD1. CDR1 and CDR2 (germline): SGHTA, FQGNSA. Trimming took 5 bases from V and 3 from J; bases not matched to a gene: 8. CDR3 size: 15 residues.

V and J are TRBV19 and TRBJ2-1; perhaps TRBD2 as D (7 bases). Germline V lookup: CDR1 LNHDA, CDR2 SQIVND (reference sequence). The CDR3 has 16 residues. V was clipped by 8 bases and J by 8 bases, with 25 bases between them. This CDR3 reads CASRGGASAFKDEQFF. The DNA for the CDR3 is TGTGCCAGTCGAGGGGGGGCTAGCGCATTTAAGGATGAGCAGTTCTTC. Combining the CDR3 with reference TRBV19 and TRBJ2-1 gives the whole variable domain DGGITQSPKYLFRKEGQNVTLSCEQNLNHDAMYWYRQDPGQGLRLIYYSQIVNDFQKGDIAEGYSVSREKKESFPLTVTSAQKNPTAFYLCASRGGASAFKDEQFFGPGTRLTVL.

The rearrangement joins TRBV27 to TRBJ2-1, with 8 bases identical to TRBD2. The germline gives CDR1 MNHEY, CDR2 SMNVEV (reference sequence). Losses at the gene ends were 5 bases for V and 7 bases for J; bases not matched to a gene: 13. The CDR3 extends over 16 amino acids. The CDR3, as DNA: TGTGCCAGCAGTGCCCCGGGGAGCGGGAGTCGGAATGAGCAGTTCTTC. It is translated as CASSAPGSGSRNEQFF.

The chain carries TRBV28 and TRBJ2-1; D call uncertain. CDR1 MDHEN and CDR2 SYDVKM come from the germline V gene. This CDR3 contains 16 residues. V was pared by 4 bases and J by 5 bases, with 18 bases between. The CDR3 DNA sequence: TGTGCCAGCAGTTCTCCAGGCGACAAGTCTCACAATGAGCAGTTCTTC. Protein product: CASSSPGDKSHNEQFF.

The chain uses TRBV10-3 and TRBJ2-1; 8 bases are shared with TRBD1. Germline CDR1 reads ENHRY; CDR2 reads SYGVKD. The CDR3 length is 14 residues. V trimming: 6 bases; J trimming: 8 bases; junction bases outside the gene matches: 9. CDR3 nucleotide sequence: TGTGCCATCAGGGGTCGGACAGGGTTCGATGAGCAGTTCTTC. Translation gives CAIRGRTGFDEQFF.

This chain connects TRBV20-1 to TRBJ2-7, with a possible D match to TRBD2 (6 bases). Looked up from germline, CDR1 is DFQATT and CDR2 is SNEGSKA (reference sequence). This CDR3 has 14 amino acids. Trimming removed 7 bases from V and 0 bases from J, with 16 bases in between. The CDR3 loop reads CSGIKAGSSYEQYF. CDR3 DNA sequence: TGCAGTGGAATTAAGGCGGGGAGCTCCTACGAGCAGTACTTC.

This clonotype was observed many times. This chain uses TRBV12-3 or TRBV12-4 with TRBJ1-1; 7 nucleotides align to TRBD1. The V segment lost 5 bases and the J segment 1 base; nucleotides outside the gene matches: 10. The CDR3 spans 16 residues. The CDR3 DNA is TGTGCCAGCAGTCCTGGACAGGCCTGGGGGAACACTGAAGCTTTCTTT. It codes for CASSPGQAWGNTEAFF.

This rearrangement joins TRBV12-3 or TRBV12-4 to TRBJ2-7; 13 bases map to TRBD2. J gave up 0 bases and V 7 bases, and 9 bases lay outside the gene matches. The CDR3 has 17 amino acids. This CDR3 reads CASTAGTSGITSYEQYF. The DNA of the CDR3 is TGTGCCAGCACCGCCGGGACTAGCGGGATAACCTCCTACGAGCAGTACTTC.

The chain recombines TRBV7-8 with TRBJ2-3; D is ambiguous. The germline V gene has CDR1 SGHVS and CDR2 FQNEAQ. The CDR3 sequence is 14 residues long. V lost 5 bases and J lost 4, with 13 bases in between. CDR3 protein: CASSPHGDADTQYF. The CDR3 DNA reads as TGTGCCAGCAGCCCCCACGGAGACGCAGATACGCAGTATTTT.

This clonotype has at least ten counts. V and J are TRBV5-5 and TRBJ2-2; TRBD1 aligns across 8 bases. V lost 8 bases and J lost 5; bases outside the gene matches: 8. This CDR3 is 14 amino acids long. Germline-derived CDR1 and CDR2 are SGHKS and YYEKEE (reference sequence). CDR3 amino acids: CASETDRVTGELFF. CDR3 coding DNA: TGTGCCAGTGAAACGGACAGGGTGACCGGGGAGCTGTTTTTT.

In this sample, this clonotype turned up a few times. V and J are TRBV6-2 or TRBV6-3 and TRBJ2-5, with a possible D match to TRBD1 (6 bases). Trimming took 5 bases from V and 1 from J, leaving 23 bases between them. The V gene's germline CDR1 is MNHEY and CDR2 SVGEGT. CDR3 length equals 18 residues. The CDR3 DNA reads TGTGCCAGCAGTCGGTCTTGGGGGCGCGGACAATCCCAAGAGACCCAGTACTTC. Translated, it gives CASSRSWGRGQSQETQYF.

This clonotype was seen more than once but under ten times. This chain joins TRBV7-2 and TRBJ2-1; no definite D call. The CDR3 covers 14 residues. Trimming left V 4 bases short and J 5 bases short, with 12 bases between. Germline CDR1 SGHTA, CDR2 FQGNSA. The chain's CDR3 is CASSSIGKNNEQFF. The CDR3 bases are TGTGCCAGCAGCTCCATCGGCAAAAACAATGAGCAGTTCTTC.